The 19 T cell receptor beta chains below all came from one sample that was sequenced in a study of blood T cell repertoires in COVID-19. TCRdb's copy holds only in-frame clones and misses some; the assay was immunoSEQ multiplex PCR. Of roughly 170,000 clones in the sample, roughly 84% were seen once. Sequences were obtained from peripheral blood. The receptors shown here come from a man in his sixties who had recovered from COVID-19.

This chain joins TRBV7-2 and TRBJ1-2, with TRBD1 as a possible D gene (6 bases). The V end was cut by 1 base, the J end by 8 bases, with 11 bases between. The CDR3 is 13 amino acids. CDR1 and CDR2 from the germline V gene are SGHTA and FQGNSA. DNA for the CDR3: TGTGCCAGCAGCTTAGAGGGGGGGGACGGCTACACCTTC. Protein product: CASSLEGGDGYTF.

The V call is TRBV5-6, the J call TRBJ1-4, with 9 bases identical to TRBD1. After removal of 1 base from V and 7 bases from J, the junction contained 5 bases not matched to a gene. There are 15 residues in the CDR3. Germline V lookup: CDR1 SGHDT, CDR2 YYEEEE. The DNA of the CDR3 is TGTGCCAGCAGCTTGACAGGGGGCGTGGGTGAAAAACTGTTTTTT. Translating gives CASSLTGGVGEKLFF.

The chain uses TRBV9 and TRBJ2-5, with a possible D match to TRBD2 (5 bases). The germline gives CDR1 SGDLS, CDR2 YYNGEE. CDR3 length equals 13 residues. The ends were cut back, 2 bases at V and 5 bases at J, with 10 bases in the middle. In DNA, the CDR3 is TGTGCCAGCAGCGTTCGAGGGCGGGAGACCCAGTACTTC. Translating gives CASSVRGRETQYF.

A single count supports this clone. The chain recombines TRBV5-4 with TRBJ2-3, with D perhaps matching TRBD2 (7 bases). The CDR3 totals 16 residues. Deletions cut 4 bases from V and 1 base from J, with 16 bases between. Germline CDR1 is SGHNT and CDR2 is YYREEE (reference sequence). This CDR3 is CASSIGGGTRTDTQYF. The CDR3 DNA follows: TGTGCCAGCAGCATAGGGGGAGGGACTCGCACAGATACGCAGTATTTT.

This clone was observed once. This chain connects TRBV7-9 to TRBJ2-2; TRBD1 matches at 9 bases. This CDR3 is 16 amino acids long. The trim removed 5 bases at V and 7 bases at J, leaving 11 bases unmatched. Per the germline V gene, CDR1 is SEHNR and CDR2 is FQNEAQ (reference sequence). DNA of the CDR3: TGTGCCAGCAGCCCCAGGACGGGGACAGGGTTCGGGGAGCTGTTTTTT. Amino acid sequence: CASSPRTGTGFGELFF.

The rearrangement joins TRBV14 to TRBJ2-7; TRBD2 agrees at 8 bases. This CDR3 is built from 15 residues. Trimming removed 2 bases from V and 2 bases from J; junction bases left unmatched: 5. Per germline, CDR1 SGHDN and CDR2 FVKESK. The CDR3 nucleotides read TGTGCCAGCAGCCAACAAAGCGGGGGCCCCTACGAGCAGTACTTC. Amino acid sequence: CASSQQSGGPYEQYF.

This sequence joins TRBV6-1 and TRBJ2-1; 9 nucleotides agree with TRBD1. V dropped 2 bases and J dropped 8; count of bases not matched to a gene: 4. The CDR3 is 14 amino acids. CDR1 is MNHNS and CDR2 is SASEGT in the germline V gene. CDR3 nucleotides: TGTGCCAGCAGTGAAAGGACAGGGGACGATGAGCAGTTCTTC. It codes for CASSERTGDDEQFF.

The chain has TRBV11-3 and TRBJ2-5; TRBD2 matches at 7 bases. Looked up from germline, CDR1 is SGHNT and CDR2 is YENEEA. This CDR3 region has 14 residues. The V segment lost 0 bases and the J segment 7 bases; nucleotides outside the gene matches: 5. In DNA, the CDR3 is TGTGCCAGCAGCTTAGATGCGGGGGACCCGACCCAGTACTTC. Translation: CASSLDAGDPTQYF.

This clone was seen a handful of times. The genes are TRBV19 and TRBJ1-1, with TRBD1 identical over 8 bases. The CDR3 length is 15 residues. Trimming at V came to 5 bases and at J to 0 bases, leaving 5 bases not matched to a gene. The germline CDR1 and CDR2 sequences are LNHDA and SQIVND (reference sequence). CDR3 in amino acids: CASSVDRDMNTEAFF. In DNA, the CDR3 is TGTGCCAGTAGTGTGGACAGGGACATGAACACTGAAGCTTTCTTT.

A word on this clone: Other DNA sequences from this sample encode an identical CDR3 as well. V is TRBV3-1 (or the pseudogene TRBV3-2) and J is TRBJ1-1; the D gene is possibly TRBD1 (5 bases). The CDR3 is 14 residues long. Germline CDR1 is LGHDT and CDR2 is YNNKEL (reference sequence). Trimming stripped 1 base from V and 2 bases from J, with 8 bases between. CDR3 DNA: TGTGCCAGCAGCCAAGTGGGGGGTAACACTGAAGCTTTCTTT. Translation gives CASSQVGGNTEAFF.

CDR3 nucleotides: TGTGCCAGCTCTTGGGAGGATAGCAATCAGCCCCAGCATTTT. It encodes CASSWEDSNQPQHF. This chain links TRBV9 with TRBJ1-5; D unresolved. The CDR3 contains 14 residues. Germline CDR1 and CDR2: SGDLS and YYNGEE. V dropped 7 bases and J dropped 0 bases, with 11 bases sitting between them.

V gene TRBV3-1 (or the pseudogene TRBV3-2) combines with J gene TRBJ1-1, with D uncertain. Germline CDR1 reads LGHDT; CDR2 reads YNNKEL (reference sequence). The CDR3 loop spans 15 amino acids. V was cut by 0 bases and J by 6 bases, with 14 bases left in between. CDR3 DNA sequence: TGTGCCAGCAGCCAAGATCAGATCGAGGCCGCTGAAGCTTTCTTT. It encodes CASSQDQIEAAEAFF.

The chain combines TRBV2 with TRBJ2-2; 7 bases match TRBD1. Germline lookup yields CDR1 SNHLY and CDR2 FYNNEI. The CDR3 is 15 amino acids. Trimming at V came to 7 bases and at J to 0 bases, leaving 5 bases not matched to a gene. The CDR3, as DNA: TGTGCCAGCAAGCTGACAGGGACGAACACCGGGGAGCTGTTTTTT. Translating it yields CASKLTGTNTGELFF.

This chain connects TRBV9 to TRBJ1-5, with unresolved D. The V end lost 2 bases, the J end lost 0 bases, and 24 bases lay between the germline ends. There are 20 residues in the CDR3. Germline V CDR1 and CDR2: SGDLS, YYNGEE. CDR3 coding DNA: TGTGCCAGCAGCGTGTCCTCCCCGGGAGACCGAAATTATAGCAATCAGCCCCAGCATTTT. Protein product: CASSVSSPGDRNYSNQPQHF.

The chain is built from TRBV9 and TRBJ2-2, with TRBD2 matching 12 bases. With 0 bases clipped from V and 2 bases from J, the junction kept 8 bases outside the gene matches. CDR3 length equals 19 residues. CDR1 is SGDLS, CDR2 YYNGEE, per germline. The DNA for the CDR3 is TGTGCCAGCAGCGTAGCTGACCTAGCGGGGGGGCCAAACACCGGGGAGCTGTTTTTT. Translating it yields CASSVADLAGGPNTGELFF.

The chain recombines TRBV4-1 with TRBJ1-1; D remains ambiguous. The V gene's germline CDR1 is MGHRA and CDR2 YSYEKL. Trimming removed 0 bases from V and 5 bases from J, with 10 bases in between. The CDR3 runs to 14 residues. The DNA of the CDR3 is TGCGCCAGCAGCCAAGAGGGAGGGAAAACTGAAGCTTTCTTT. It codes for CASSQEGGKTEAFF.

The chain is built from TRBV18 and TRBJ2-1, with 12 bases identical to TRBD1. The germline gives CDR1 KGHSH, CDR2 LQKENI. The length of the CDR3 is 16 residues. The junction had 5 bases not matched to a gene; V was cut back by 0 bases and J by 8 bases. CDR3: CASSPPGQGALYEQFF. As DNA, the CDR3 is TGTGCCAGCTCACCACCGGGACAGGGGGCGTTGTATGAGCAGTTCTTC.

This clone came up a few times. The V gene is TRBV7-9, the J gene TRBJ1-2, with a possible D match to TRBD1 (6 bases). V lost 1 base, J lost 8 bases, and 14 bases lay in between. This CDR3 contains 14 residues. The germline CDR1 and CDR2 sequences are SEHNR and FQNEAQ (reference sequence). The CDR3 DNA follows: TGTGCCAGCAGCTTAGGGAGTACAGGGCAAGGCTACACCTTC. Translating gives CASSLGSTGQGYTF.

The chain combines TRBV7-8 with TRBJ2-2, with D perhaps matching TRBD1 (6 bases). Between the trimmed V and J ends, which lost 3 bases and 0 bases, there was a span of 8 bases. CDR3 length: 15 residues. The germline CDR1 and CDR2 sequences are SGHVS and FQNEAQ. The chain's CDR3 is CASSFGGPNTGELFF. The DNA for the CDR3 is TGTGCCAGCAGCTTTGGGGGCCCGAACACCGGGGAGCTGTTTTTT.